This entry features one T cell receptor beta chain sequence. Its target is not known. This record belongs to a study of T cells in Graves' hyperthyroidism and ophthalmopathy. Findings and limits, study-wide: It was a median approximately six months before onset that the model predicted ophthalmopathy. Most thyroid clonotypes that were expanded above 0.001 also turned up in blood.

Patients with uncontrolled infections, other autoimmune diseases, pregnancy or lactation were excluded. Diagnostic decisions used clinical symptoms, serum thyroxine and TRAb, thyroid ultrasound and orbital computed tomography. TCR beta CDR3 regions were amplified from RNA. First-round RT-PCR targeting the TCR CDR3 was performed with the HTBI primer set. In TCRdb, the multiplex PCR reads were re-called with MiXCR into one record per CDR3 protein. The sample contains 480,000 or so distinct CDR3 sequences, approximately 48% of which appear only once. The clonotype originates from an adult woman with Graves' disease, either hyperthyroidism or ophthalmopathy (not recorded which). The sample comprised peripheral blood or thyroid tissue (not recorded which).

CDR3 DNA: TGTGCCAGCAGCTTTAGGTCAGGGGACACTGAAGCTTTCTTT. Translated, it gives CASSFRSGDTEAFF. The chain recombines TRBV7-2 with TRBJ1-1; TRBD1 is a possible D gene (6 bases). Germline CDR1 is SGHTA and CDR2 is FQGNSA. Trimming removed 3 bases at V and 3 bases at J, with 11 bases between. This CDR3 spans 14 amino acids.